The clone carrying this T cell receptor (beta chain) has a count of ten or more. What it binds is not known. Individually, cDNA molecules had unique molecular identifiers attached to them. TCRdb analysed the 5' RACE reads with MiXCR anew, one entry per CDR3 protein. The sample lists some 38,000 distinct CDR3 sequences; around 3.9% were seen once. This specimen comes from a study of early T cells in non-severe SARS-CoV-2 infection. Study-wide points: Lookups in VDJdb leaned toward anti-spike CD8 responses and missed private and CD4 specificities.

The V end lost 3 bases, the J end lost 5 bases, and 5 bases lay between the germline ends. This CDR3 region has 11 residues. The TCR comes from an adult who was a healthcare worker with PCR-confirmed SARS-CoV-2 infection or an uninfected control (not recorded which). The J gene is TRBJ2-7, the V gene TRBV12-3 or TRBV12-4, with D unresolved. The specimen was whole blood. CDR3 in amino acids: CASSFGDEQYF. The CDR3 coding sequence is TGTGCCAGCAGTTTTGGGGACGAGCAGTACTTC.